The T cell receptor (beta chain) described here comes from a study of cytomegalovirus exposure and HLA in healthy donors. CDR1 ENHRY and CDR2 SYGVKD come from the germline V gene. After removal of 2 bases from V and 5 bases from J, the junction contained 5 bases not matched to a gene. The CDR3 is 16 amino acids. The PCR used 60 Vbeta and 13 Jbeta primers. Profiled with immunoSEQ multiplex PCR; TCRdb holds only in-frame clones, not every one. This listing includes about 130,000 clones. The receptor was isolated from a woman in her forties in good health and CMV-seronegative. The sequenced sample consisted of PBMCs. The gene calls are TRBV10-3 and TRBJ2-3, with 12 bases fitting TRBD2. In DNA, the CDR3 is TGTGCCATCAGTGAGCTAGCGGGGGGGCGGAAAGATACGCAGTATTTT. Protein: CAISELAGGRKDTQYF.